This T cell receptor beta chain was found in a study of T cell repertoires in cytomegalovirus infection. Study results and limitations: The ex vivo response was dominated by HLA-C-restricted CMV-specific TCR beta clonotypes. CMV carriers having the relevant HLA were flagged by cumulative public TCR beta family frequency.

CDR1 and CDR2 from the germline V gene are LNHNV and YYDKDF (reference sequence). This CDR3 comprises 16 residues. Trimming cost V 0 bases and J 5 bases; bases outside gene matches: 6. MiXCR was run by TCRdb on the reads, yielding one entry per CDR3 protein. The sample carries 70,000 to 95,000 distinct CDR3 sequences, 25% to 30% recorded once. This clonotype was seen a few times. Its specificity is not known. The chain employs TRBV15 and TRBJ2-7; 11 bases align to TRBD1. Material: CD8+ T cells from cultured PBMCs, obtained from culture after CMV antigen stimulation. This clonotype originated in a human donor in good health (CMV status not recorded). Some clones in this sample may be carry-over from other donors' samples. In DNA, the CDR3 is TGTGCCACCAGCAGAGATGCGGGGACAGGGGGAAACGAGCAGTACTTC. Amino acids: CATSRDAGTGGNEQYF.